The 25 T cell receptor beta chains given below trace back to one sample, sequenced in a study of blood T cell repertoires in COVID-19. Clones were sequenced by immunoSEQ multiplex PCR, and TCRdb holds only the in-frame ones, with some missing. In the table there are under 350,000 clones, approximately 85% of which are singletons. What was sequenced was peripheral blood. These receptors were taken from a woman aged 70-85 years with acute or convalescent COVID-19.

DNA for the CDR3: TGTGCCAGCAGCCCCCAGGGACAGGGGGCGTACGAGCAGTACTTC. This encodes CASSPQGQGAYEQYF. The V call is TRBV5-4, the J call TRBJ2-7; 12 nucleotides align to TRBD1. V trimming: 4 bases; J trimming: 4 bases; junction bases outside the gene matches: 6. Per the germline V gene, CDR1 is SGHNT and CDR2 is YYREEE (reference sequence). The CDR3 extends over 15 amino acids.

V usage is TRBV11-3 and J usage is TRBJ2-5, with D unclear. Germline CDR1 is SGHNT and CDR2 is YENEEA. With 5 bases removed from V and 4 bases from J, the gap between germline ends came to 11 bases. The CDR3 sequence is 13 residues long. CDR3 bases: TGTGCCAGCAGCCATGGTGGAGTAGAGACCCAGTACTTC. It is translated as CASSHGGVETQYF.

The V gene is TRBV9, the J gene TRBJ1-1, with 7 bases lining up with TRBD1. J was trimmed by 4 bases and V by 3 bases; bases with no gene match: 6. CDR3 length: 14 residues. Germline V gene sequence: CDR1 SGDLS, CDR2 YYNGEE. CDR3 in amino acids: CASSAHRGFTEAFF. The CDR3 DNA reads TGTGCCAGCAGCGCCCACAGGGGTTTCACTGAAGCTTTCTTT. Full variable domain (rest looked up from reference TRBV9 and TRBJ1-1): DSGVTQTPKHLITATGQRVTLRCSPRSGDLSVYWYQQSLDQGLQFLIQYYNGEERAKGNILERFSAQQFPDLHSELNLSSLELGDSALYFCASSAHRGFTEAFFGQGTRLTVV.

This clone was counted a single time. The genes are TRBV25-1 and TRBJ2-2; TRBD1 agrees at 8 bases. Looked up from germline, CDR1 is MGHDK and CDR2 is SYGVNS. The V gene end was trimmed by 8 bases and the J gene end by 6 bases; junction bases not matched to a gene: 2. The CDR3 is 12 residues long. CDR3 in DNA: TGTGCCAGCGGACAGGGACCCGGGGAGCTGTTTTTT. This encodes CASGQGPGELFF.

The CDR3 loop reads CASSLVLAGGPSSYNEQFF. CDR3 bases: TGCGCCAGCAGCTTGGTACTAGCGGGGGGCCCGAGCTCCTACAATGAGCAGTTCTTC. The gene calls are TRBV5-1 and TRBJ2-1, with 12 bases identical to TRBD2. The CDR3 length is 19 residues. Unmatched junction bases numbered 7, after V lost 0 bases and J lost 0 bases. Germline V gene data show CDR1 as SGHRS and CDR2 as YFSETQ. The complete variable domain, with remaining parts taken from reference TRBV5-1 and TRBJ2-1, reads KAGVTQTPRYLIKTRGQQVTLSCSPISGHRSVSWYQQTPGQGLQFLFEYFSETQRNKGNFPGRFSGRQFSNSRSEMNVSTLELGDSALYLCASSLVLAGGPSSYNEQFFGPGTRLTVL.

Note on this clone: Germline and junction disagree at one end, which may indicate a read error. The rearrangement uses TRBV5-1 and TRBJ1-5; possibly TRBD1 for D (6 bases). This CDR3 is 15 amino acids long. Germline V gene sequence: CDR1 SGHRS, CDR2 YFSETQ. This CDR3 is CASSVNGQSNQSQHF. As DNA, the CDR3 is TGCGCCAGCAGCGTAAATGGACAGAGCAATCAGTCCCAGCATTTT.

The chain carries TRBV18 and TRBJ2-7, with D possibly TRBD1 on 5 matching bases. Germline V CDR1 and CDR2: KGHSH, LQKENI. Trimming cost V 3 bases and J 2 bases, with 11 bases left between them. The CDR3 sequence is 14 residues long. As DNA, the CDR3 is TGTGCCAGCTCACCGGGGCGCGTCACCTACGAGCAGTACTTC. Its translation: CASSPGRVTYEQYF.

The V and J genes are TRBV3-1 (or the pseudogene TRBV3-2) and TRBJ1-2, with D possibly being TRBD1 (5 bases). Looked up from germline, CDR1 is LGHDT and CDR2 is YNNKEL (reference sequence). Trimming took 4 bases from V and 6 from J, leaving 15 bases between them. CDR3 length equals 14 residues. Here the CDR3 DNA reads TGTGCCAGCAGCCCTGGGGCCCGCCCGAATGGCTACACCTTC. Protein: CASSPGARPNGYTF.

CDR3 protein: CASSHTTTNEKLFF. The CDR3 coding sequence is TGTGCCAGCAGTCACACCACAACTAATGAAAAACTGTTTTTT. The V call is TRBV2, the J call TRBJ1-4; D is unclear. Germline CDR1 is SNHLY and CDR2 is FYNNEI. Trimming cost V 5 bases and J 0 bases, with 7 bases left between them. The CDR3 covers 14 residues. Using reference TRBV2 and TRBJ1-4 for the parts outside the CDR3, the full variable domain is EPEVTQTPSHQVTQMGQEVILRCVPISNHLYFYWYRQILGQKVEFLVSFYNNEISEKSEIFDDQFSVERPDGSNFTLKIRSTKLEDSAMYFCASSHTTTNEKLFFGSGTQLSVL.

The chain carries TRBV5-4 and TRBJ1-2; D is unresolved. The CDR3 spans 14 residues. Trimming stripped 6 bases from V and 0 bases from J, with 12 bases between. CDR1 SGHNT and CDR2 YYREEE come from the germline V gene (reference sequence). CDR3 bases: TGTGCCAGCACCAGGAGGTTAGCTAACTATGGCTACACCTTC. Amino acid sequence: CASTRRLANYGYTF.

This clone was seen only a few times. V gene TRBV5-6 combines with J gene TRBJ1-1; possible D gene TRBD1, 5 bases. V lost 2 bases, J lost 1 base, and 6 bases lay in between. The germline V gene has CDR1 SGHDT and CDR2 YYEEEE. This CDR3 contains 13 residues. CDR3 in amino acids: CASSFGQNTEAFF. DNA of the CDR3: TGTGCCAGCAGCTTCGGACAGAACACTGAAGCTTTCTTT. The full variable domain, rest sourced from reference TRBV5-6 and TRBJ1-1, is DAGVTQSPTHLIKTRGQQVTLRCSPKSGHDTVSWYQQALGQGPQFIFQYYEEEERQRGNFPDRFSGHQFPNYSSELNVNALLLGDSALYLCASSFGQNTEAFFGQGTRLTVV.

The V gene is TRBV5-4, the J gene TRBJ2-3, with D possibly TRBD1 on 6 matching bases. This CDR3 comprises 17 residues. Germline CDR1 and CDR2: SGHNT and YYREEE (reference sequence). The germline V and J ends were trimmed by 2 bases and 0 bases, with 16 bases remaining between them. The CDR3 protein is CASSFPAGASSTDTQYF. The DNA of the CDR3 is TGTGCCAGCAGCTTCCCCGCAGGGGCCTCTAGCACAGATACGCAGTATTTT.

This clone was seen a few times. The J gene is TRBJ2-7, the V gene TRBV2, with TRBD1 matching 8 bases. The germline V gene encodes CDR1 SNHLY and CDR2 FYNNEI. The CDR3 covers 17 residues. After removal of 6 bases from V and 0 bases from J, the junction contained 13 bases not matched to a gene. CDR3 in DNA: TGTGCCAGCAGCGACCCCGTGGACAGGGCGAGCTCCTACGAGCAGTACTTC. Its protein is CASSDPVDRASSYEQYF.

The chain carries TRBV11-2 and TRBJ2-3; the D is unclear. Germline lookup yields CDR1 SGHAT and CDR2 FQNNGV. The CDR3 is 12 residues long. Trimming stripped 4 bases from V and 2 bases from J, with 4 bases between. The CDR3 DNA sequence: TGTGCCAGCAGCTCTTTCACAGATACGCAGTATTTT. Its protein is CASSSFTDTQYF. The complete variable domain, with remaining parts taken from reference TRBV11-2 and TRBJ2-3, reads EAGVAQSPRYKIIEKRQSVAFWCNPISGHATLYWYQQILGQGPKLLIQFQNNGVVDDSQLPKDRFSAERLKGVDSTLKIQPAKLEDSAVYLCASSSFTDTQYFGPGTRLTVL.

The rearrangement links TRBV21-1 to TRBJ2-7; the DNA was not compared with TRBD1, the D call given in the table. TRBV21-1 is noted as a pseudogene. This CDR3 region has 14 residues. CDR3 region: CASSSTGPNYEQYF. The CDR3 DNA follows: TGTGCCAGCAGCTCGACAGGGCCTAACTACGAGCAGTACTTC.

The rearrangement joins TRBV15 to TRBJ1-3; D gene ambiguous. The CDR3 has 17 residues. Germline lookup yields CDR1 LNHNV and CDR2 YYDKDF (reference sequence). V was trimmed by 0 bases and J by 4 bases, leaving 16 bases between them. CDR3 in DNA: TGTGCCACCAGCAGAGATGGACGAGGGCCGCTAGGAAACACCATATATTTT. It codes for CATSRDGRGPLGNTIYF.

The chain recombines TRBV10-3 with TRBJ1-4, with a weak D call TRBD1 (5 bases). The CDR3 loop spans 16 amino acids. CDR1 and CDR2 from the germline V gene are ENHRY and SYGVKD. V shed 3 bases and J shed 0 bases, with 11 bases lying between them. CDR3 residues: CAISDLGQTTNEKLFF. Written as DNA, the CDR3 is TGTGCCATCAGTGACCTCGGACAAACAACTAATGAAAAACTGTTTTTT.

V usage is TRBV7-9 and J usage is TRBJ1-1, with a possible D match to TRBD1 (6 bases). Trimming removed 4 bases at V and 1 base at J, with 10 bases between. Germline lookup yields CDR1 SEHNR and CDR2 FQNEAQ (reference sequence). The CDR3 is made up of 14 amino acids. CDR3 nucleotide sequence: TGTGCCAGCAGCTGGCAGGGGCCGAACACTGAAGCTTTCTTT. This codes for CASSWQGPNTEAFF.

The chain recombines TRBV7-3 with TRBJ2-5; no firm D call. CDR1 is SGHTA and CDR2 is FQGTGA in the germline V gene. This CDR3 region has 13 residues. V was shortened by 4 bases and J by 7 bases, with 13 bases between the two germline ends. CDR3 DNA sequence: TGTGCCAGCAGCTCCCGGGTAATGGGGACCCAGTACTTC. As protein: CASSSRVMGTQYF.

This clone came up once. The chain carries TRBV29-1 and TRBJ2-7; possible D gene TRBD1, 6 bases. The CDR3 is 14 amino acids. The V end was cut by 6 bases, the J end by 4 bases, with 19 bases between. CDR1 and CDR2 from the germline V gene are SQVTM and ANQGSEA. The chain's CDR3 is CSVELKGDNYEQYF. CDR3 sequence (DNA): TGCAGCGTGGAACTCAAAGGGGACAATTACGAGCAGTACTTC.

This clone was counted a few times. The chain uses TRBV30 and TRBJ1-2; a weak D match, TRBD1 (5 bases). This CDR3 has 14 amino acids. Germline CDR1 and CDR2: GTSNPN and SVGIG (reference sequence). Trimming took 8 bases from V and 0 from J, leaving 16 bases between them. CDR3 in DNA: TGTGCCGGGCGACAGAAATCAGCTAACTATGGCTACACCTTC. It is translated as CAGRQKSANYGYTF.

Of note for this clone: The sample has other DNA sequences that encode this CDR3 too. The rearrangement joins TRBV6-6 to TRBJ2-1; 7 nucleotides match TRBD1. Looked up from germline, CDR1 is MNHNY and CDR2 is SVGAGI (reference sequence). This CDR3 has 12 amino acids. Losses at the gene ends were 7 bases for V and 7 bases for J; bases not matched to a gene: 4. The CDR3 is CASNGRGNEQFF. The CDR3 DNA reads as TGTGCCAGCAATGGCAGGGGGAATGAGCAGTTCTTC.

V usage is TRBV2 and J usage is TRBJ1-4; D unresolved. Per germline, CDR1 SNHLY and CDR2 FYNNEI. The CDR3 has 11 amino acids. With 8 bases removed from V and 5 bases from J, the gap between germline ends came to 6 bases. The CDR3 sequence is CASSLNEKLFF. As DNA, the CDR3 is TGTGCCAGCTCCCTGAATGAAAAACTGTTTTTT.

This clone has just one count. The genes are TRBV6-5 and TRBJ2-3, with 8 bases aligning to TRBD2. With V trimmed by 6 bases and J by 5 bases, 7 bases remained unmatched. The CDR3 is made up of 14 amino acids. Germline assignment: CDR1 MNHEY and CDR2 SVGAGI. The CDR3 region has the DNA TGTGCCAGCAGCGGAGCGGGGGTAGGAGATACGCAGTATTTT. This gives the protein CASSGAGVGDTQYF.

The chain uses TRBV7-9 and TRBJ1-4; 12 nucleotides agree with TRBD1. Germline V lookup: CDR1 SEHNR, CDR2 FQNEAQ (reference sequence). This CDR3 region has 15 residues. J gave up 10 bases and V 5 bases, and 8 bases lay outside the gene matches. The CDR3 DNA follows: TGTGCCAGCAGCCCCTCCGGGACAGGGGGCGGAAAACTGTTTTTT. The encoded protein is CASSPSGTGGGKLFF.